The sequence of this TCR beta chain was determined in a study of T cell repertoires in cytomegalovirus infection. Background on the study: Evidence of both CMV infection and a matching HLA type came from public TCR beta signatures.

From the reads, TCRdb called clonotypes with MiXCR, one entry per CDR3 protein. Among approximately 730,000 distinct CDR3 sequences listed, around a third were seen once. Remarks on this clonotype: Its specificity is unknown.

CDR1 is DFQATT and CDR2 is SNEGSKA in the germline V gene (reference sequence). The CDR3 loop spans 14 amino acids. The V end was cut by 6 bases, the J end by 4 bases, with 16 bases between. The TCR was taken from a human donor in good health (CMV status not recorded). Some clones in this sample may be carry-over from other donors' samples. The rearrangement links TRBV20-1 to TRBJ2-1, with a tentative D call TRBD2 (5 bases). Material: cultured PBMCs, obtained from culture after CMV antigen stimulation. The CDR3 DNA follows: TGCAGTGCGTCTGCGGGTTATGGGTACAATGAGCAGTTCTTC. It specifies CSASAGYGYNEQFF.